Shown below are 6 T cell receptor beta chains from a single sample sequenced in a study of patients and donors after allogeneic stem cell transplantation (TCRdb year 2020). Library generation was performed with RT-PCR. Sequenced on a NextSeq 550. The public reads were reanalyzed by TCRdb: fastp trimming at Q25, MiXCR alignment, in-frame beta chains only. Under each unique CDR3 protein, matching rows form one entry showing the most common genes and DNA. For this sample there are 98,000 or so distinct CDR3 sequences; approximately 40% appear just once. The top ten clones comprise under 30% of the sample. Material: blood, either unsorted or a sorted T cell fraction (not recorded which). These receptors originate from a human donor who was either an allogeneic HSCT recipient or a stem cell or donor lymphocyte infusion donor (not recorded which). It is not recorded whose cells these are; they may come from a transplant donor.

This clonotype was seen a few times. V gene TRBV12-3 or TRBV12-4 combines with J gene TRBJ2-3; the D gene is possibly TRBD2 (5 bases). Trimming cost V 2 bases and J 5 bases, with 14 bases left between them. The CDR3 has 15 amino acids. The CDR3 region is CASSLLAAGGDTQYF. The CDR3 DNA sequence: TGTGCCAGCAGTTTATTAGCTGCAGGAGGAGATACGCAGTATTTT.

The chain combines TRBV6-5 with TRBJ1-2; 8 bases fit TRBD1. Germline CDR1 and CDR2: MNHEY and SVGAGI. The CDR3 consists of 14 residues. V lost 6 bases to trimming and J lost 4 bases; unmatched junction nucleotides: 7. The DNA of the CDR3 is TGTGCCAGCAGAAGTCCAGGGGGCATCTATGGCTACACCTTC. Its protein is CASRSPGGIYGYTF.

This clonotype was seen only a few times. V and J are TRBV6-2 or TRBV6-3 and TRBJ2-2, with D maybe TRBD1 (6 bases). From germline, CDR1 is MNHEY and CDR2 SVGEGT. The V and J ends lost 0 bases and 9 bases respectively, with 20 bases between them. CDR3 length: 17 amino acids. The DNA for the CDR3 is TGTGCCAGCAGTTACTCCATGGGGGCTAGAGTCTTGAGGGAGCTGTTTTTT. It is translated as CASSYSMGARVLRELFF.

This clonotype came up a few times. The V call is TRBV6-2 or TRBV6-3, the J call TRBJ1-4; unclear D gene. The CDR3 consists of 13 residues. CDR1 and CDR2 (germline): MNHEY, SVGEGT. The V and J ends lost 6 bases and 5 bases respectively, with 10 bases between them. As DNA, the CDR3 is TGTGCCAGCAGGCGGACCGGGAATGAAAAACTGTTTTTT. Translating gives CASRRTGNEKLFF.

The V and J genes are TRBV7-2 and TRBJ1-5; a possible D gene is TRBD1 (5 bases). The germline V gene has CDR1 SGHTA and CDR2 FQGNSA. V lost 7 bases and J lost 4, with 11 bases in between. The CDR3 spans 13 residues. In nucleotides, the CDR3 is TGTGCCAGCACCCAGGGAGGGAATCAGCCCCAGCATTTT. Its translation: CASTQGGNQPQHF. Using reference TRBV7-2 and TRBJ1-5 for the parts outside the CDR3, the full variable domain is GAGVSQSPSNKVTEKGKDVELRCDPISGHTALYWYRQSLGQGLEFLIYFQGNSAPDKSGLPSDRFSAERTGGSVSTLTIQRTQQEDSAVYLCASTQGGNQPQHFGDGTRLSIL.

V gene TRBV10-3 combines with J gene TRBJ2-3; a possible D gene is TRBD2 (6 bases). CDR3 length: 15 residues. CDR1 and CDR2 from the germline V gene are ENHRY and SYGVKD. V was cut by 2 bases and J by 5 bases, with 14 bases left in between. This chain's CDR3 is CAISEDGSGIDTQYF. The CDR3 nucleotides read TGTGCCATCAGTGAGGACGGGAGTGGCATAGATACGCAGTATTTT.